The sequence of this T cell receptor (beta chain) was determined in a study of identifying expanded T cells in peripheral blood. The germline CDR1 and CDR2 sequences are SGHRS and YFSETQ. The CDR3 covers 14 residues. V was clipped by 0 bases and J by 6 bases, with 13 bases between them. The repertoire was sequenced with immunoSEQ multiplex PCR; TCRdb's copy has only in-frame clones and lacks some. This table holds fewer than 130,000 clones, around 89% found once. During the collection period, no donor immune events like infections were recorded. This clonotype was obtained from a person aged 18-70 years in good health. Sequenced: blood. The J gene is TRBJ2-7, the V gene TRBV5-1; D is possibly TRBD1 (5 bases). The CDR3 spells CASSLEGNLSEQYF. DNA for the CDR3: TGCGCCAGCAGCTTGGAGGGGAACCTGAGCGAGCAGTACTTC.